One sample yielded the 7 T cell receptor beta chains listed below, sequenced in a study of T cells in Graves' hyperthyroidism and ophthalmopathy. Amplification of TCR beta CDR3 regions used RNA as the template. The HTBI primer set was used in a first-round RT-PCR of the TCR CDR3. TCRdb analysed the multiplex PCR reads with MiXCR anew, one entry per CDR3 protein. The sample gives some 740,000 distinct CDR3 sequences, about 15% of which show up once; roughly a tenth is in the top ten. The sample consisted of blood. The receptor source for this set is a woman younger than 30 with Graves' hyperthyroidism.

This clonotype came up many times. The gene calls are TRBV6-2 or TRBV6-3 and TRBJ1-5; the match to TRBD1 covers 7 bases. The V gene end was trimmed by 5 bases and the J gene end by 2 bases; junction bases not matched to a gene: 9. The CDR3 runs 16 residues. The germline gives CDR1 MNHEY, CDR2 SVGEGT. CDR3 residues: CASSTATGWGNQPQHF. The CDR3 bases are TGTGCCAGCAGTACGGCGACAGGGTGGGGCAATCAGCCCCAGCATTTT.

The V call is TRBV24-1, the J call TRBJ1-1, with D hard to call. The V end was cut by 4 bases, the J end by 1 base, with 9 bases between. The germline V gene encodes CDR1 KGHDR and CDR2 SFDVKD. The CDR3 length is 14 residues. CDR3 nucleotides: TGTGCCACCAGTGAGTCCGGGTCGAACACTGAAGCTTTCTTT. Protein sequence: CATSESGSNTEAFF.

Ten or more counts support this clonotype. V usage is TRBV19 and J usage is TRBJ1-1; tentatively, D is TRBD1 (5 bases). Trimming stripped 0 bases from V and 4 bases from J, with 12 bases between. Germline lookup yields CDR1 LNHDA and CDR2 SQIVND (reference sequence). CDR3 size: 15 residues. As DNA, the CDR3 is TGTGCCAGTAGTATAGATAGGGGCCCGACCACTGAAGCTTTCTTT. Amino acids: CASSIDRGPTTEAFF.

This clonotype was detected only a few times. J is TRBJ1-4 and V is TRBV29-1; 7 nucleotides line up with TRBD1. This CDR3 has 14 amino acids. Germline V gene data show CDR1 as SQVTM and CDR2 as ANQGSEA. Losses at the gene ends were 4 bases for V and 5 bases for J; bases not matched to a gene: 7. CDR3 region: CSVGGTAQNEKLFF. The CDR3 DNA is TGCAGCGTTGGAGGGACAGCTCAAAATGAAAAACTGTTTTTT.

V gene TRBV6-5 combines with J gene TRBJ2-5, with 7 bases identical to TRBD2. Trimming cost V 2 bases and J 5 bases; bases outside gene matches: 17. The germline V gene has CDR1 MNHEY and CDR2 SVGAGI. This CDR3 is built from 18 residues. Here the CDR3 reads CASSYTYRSGTDGETQYF. CDR3 bases: TGTGCCAGCAGTTACACTTACAGGAGCGGGACGGATGGGGAGACCCAGTACTTC.

This clonotype was seen many times. This rearrangement joins TRBV12-3 or TRBV12-4 to TRBJ2-1, with 13 bases fitting TRBD2. The CDR3 contains 16 residues. V dropped 5 bases and J dropped 6; count of bases not matched to a gene: 7. The CDR3 loop is CASSPPGLAGSNEQFF. The DNA for the CDR3 is TGTGCCAGCAGTCCACCGGGACTAGCGGGGAGCAATGAGCAGTTCTTC.

At least ten counts were recorded for this clonotype. The chain recombines TRBV5-5 with TRBJ1-2; 8 positions agree with TRBD1. The V and J ends lost 4 bases and 8 bases, in that order; junction bases with no gene match: 10. Germline loops: CDR1 SGHKS, CDR2 YYEKEE (reference sequence). The CDR3 totals 14 residues. The CDR3 DNA sequence: TGTGCCAGCAGCCCGGACAGGGTCCCTCCCGGCTACACCTTC. It specifies CASSPDRVPPGYTF. The entire variable domain, with the rest obtained from reference TRBV5-5 and TRBJ1-2, is as follows: DAGVTQSPTHLIKTRGQQVTLRCSPISGHKSVSWYQQVLGQGPQFIFQYYEKEERGRGNFPDRFSARQFPNYSSELNVNALLLGDSALYLCASSPDRVPPGYTFGSGTRLTVV.